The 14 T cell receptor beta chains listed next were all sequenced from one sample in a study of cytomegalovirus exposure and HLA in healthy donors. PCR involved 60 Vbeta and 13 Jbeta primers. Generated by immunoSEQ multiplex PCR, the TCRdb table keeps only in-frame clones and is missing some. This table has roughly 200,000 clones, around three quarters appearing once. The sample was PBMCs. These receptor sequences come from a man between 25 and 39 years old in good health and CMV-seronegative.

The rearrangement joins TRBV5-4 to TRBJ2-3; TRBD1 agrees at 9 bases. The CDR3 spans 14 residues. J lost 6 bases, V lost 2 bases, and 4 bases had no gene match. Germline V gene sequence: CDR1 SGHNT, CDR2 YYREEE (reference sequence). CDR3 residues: CASSFGDRDDTQYF. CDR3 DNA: TGTGCCAGCAGCTTCGGGGACAGGGACGATACGCAGTATTTT. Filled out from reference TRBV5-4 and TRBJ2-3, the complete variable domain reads ETGVTQSPTHLIKTRGQQVTLRCSSQSGHNTVSWYQQALGQGPQFIFQYYREEENGRGNFPPRFSGLQFPNYSSELNVNALELDDSALYLCASSFGDRDDTQYFGPGTRLTVL.

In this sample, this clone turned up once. CDR3 sequence (DNA): TGTGCCAGCAGTTTAGGACAGGGACTTCCCGAGCAGTACTTC. This translates into CASSLGQGLPEQYF. The rearrangement joins TRBV28 to TRBJ2-5, with TRBD1 matching 8 bases. The DNA end is a closer match to TRBJ2-7, so the J assignment may be wrong. The CDR3 sequence is 14 residues long. Germline V lookup: CDR1 MDHEN, CDR2 SYDVKM.

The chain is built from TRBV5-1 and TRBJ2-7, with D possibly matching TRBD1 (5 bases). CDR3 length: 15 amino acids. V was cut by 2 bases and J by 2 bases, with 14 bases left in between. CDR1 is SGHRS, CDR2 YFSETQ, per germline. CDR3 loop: CASSLSRAGTYEQYF. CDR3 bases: TGCGCCAGCAGCTTATCCCGGGCAGGGACCTACGAGCAGTACTTC. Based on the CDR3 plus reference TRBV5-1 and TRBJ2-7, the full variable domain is KAGVTQTPRYLIKTRGQQVTLSCSPISGHRSVSWYQQTPGQGLQFLFEYFSETQRNKGNFPGRFSGRQFSNSRSEMNVSTLELGDSALYLCASSLSRAGTYEQYFGPGTRLTVT.

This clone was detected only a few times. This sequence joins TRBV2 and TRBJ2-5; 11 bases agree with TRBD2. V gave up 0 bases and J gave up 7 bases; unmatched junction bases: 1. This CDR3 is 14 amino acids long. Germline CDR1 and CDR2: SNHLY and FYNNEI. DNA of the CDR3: TGTGCCAGCAGTGAAGCGGGACTAGCGGTGACCCAGTACTTC. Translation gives CASSEAGLAVTQYF.

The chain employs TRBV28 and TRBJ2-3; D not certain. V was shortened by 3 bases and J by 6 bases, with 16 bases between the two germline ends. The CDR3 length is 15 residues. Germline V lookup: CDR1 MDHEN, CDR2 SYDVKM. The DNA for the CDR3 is TGTGCCAGCAGTTTCGGCGGCTTTGAGGTGGATACGCAGTATTTT. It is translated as CASSFGGFEVDTQYF.

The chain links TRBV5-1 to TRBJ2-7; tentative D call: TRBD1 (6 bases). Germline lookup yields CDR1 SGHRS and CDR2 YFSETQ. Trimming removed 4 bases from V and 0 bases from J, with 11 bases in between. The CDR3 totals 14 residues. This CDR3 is CASSQPDSSYEQYF. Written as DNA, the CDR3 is TGCGCCAGCAGCCAACCGGACAGCTCCTACGAGCAGTACTTC. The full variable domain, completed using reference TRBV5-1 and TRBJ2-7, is KAGVTQTPRYLIKTRGQQVTLSCSPISGHRSVSWYQQTPGQGLQFLFEYFSETQRNKGNFPGRFSGRQFSNSRSEMNVSTLELGDSALYLCASSQPDSSYEQYFGPGTRLTVT.

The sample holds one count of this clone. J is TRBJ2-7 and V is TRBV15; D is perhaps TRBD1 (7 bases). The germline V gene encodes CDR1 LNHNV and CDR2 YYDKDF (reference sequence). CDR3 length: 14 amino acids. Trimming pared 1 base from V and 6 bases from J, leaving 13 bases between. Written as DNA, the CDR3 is TGTGCCACCAGCAGAGGACAGGGACTTCGCGAGCAGTACTTC. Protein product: CATSRGQGLREQYF. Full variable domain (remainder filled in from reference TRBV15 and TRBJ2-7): DAMVIQNPRYQVTQFGKPVTLSCSQTLNHNVMYWYQQKSSQAPKLLFHYYDKDFNNEADTPDNFQSRRPNTSFCFLDIRSPGLGDTAMYLCATSRGQGLREQYFGPGTRLTVT.

In nucleotides, the CDR3 is TGTGCCAGCACCAACCACAGGGGAGAGAAGTTTCAGCCCCAGCATTTT. Translating it yields CASTNHRGEKFQPQHF. The J gene is TRBJ1-5, the V gene TRBV21-1; TRBD1, the D gene given by the table, was not confirmed from the DNA. TRBV21-1 is noted as a pseudogene. CDR3 length: 16 amino acids.

The CDR3 reads CASSDLQGAMVEQFF. DNA for the CDR3: TGTGCCAGCAGCGACCTTCAGGGGGCCATGGTTGAGCAGTTCTTC. This chain links TRBV14 with TRBJ2-1; the match to TRBD1 covers 8 bases. Germline CDR1 reads SGHDN; CDR2 reads FVKESK. CDR3 length: 15 amino acids. The V and J ends lost 5 bases and 9 bases, in that order; junction bases with no gene match: 12.

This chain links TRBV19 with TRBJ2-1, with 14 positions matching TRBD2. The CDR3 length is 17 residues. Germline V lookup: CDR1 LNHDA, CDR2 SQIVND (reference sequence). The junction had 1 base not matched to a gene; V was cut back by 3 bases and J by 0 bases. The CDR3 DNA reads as TGTGCCAGTAGTATTGGGACTAGCGGGAGCTCCTACAATGAGCAGTTCTTC. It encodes CASSIGTSGSSYNEQFF.

The CDR3 DNA reads TGTGCCAGCAGCTTCAGGGGGTCTAGCAGCTCCTACGAGCAGTACTTC. This codes for CASSFRGSSSSYEQYF. The rearrangement uses TRBV11-1 and TRBJ2-7, with TRBD1 matching over 7 bases. Germline assignment: CDR1 SGHAT and CDR2 FQDESV (reference sequence). This CDR3 spans 16 amino acids. The junction had 8 bases not matched to a gene; V was cut back by 3 bases and J by 0 bases.

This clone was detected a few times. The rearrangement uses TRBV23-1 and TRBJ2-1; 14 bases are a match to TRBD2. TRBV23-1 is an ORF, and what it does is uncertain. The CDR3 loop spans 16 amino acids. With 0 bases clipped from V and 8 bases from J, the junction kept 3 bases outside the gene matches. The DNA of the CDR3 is TGCGCCAGCAGTCAATCTGGGACTAGCGGGAGTTATGAGCAGTTCTTC. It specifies CASSQSGTSGSYEQFF.

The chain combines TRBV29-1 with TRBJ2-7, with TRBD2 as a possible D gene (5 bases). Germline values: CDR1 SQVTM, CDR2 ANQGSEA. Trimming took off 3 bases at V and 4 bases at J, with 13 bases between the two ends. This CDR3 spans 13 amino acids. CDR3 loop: CSVEVGERYEQYF. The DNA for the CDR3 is TGCAGCGTTGAGGTCGGGGAGAGATACGAGCAGTACTTC.

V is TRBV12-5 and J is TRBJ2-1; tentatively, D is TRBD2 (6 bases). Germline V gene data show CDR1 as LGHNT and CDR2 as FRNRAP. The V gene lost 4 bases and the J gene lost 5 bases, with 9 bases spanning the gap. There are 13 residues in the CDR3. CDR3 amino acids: CASGSQRDNEQFF. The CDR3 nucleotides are TGTGCTAGTGGTTCCCAGCGGGACAATGAGCAGTTCTTC.